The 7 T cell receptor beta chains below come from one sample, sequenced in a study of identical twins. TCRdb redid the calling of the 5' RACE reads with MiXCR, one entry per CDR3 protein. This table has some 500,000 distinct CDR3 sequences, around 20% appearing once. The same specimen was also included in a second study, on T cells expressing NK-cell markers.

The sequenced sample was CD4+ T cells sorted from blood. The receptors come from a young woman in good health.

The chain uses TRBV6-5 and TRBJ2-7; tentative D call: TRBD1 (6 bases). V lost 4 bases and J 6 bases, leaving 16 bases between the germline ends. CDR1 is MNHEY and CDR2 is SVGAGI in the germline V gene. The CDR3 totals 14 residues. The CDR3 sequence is CASSSRGGMSEQYF. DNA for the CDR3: TGTGCCAGCAGTTCTAGAGGGGGTATGAGCGAGCAGTACTTC.

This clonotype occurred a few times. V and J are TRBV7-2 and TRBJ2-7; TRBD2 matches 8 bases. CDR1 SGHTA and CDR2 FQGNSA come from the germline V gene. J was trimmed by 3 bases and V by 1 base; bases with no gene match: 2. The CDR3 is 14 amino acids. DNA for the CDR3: TGTGCCAGCAGCTTAGTACGGGAGGGCTACGAGCAGTACTTC. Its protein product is CASSLVREGYEQYF. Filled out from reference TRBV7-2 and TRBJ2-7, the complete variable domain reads GAGVSQSPSNKVTEKGKDVELRCDPISGHTALYWYRQSLGQGLEFLIYFQGNSAPDKSGLPSDRFSAERTGGSVSTLTIQRTQQEDSAVYLCASSLVREGYEQYFGPGTRLTVT.

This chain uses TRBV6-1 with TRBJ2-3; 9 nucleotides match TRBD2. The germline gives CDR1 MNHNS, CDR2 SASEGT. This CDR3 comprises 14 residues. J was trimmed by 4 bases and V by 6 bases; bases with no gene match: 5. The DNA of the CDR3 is TGTGCCAGCAGAGACGGACTAGCGCCAGATACGCAGTATTTT. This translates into CASRDGLAPDTQYF.

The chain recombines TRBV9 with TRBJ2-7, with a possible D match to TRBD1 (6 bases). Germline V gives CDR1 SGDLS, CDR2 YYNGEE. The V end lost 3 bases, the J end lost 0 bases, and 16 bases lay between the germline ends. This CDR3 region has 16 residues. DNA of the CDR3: TGTGCCAGCAGCGAAACAGGGCCTGAAAGCTCCTACGAGCAGTACTTC. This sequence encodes CASSETGPESSYEQYF.

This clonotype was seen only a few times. CDR3 DNA: TGTGCCTGGACGGAGGCCAATTCCTACGAGCAGTACTTC. Translated, it gives CAWTEANSYEQYF. V gene TRBV30 combines with J gene TRBJ2-7, with TRBD2 as a possible D gene (5 bases). Trimming removed 4 bases at V and 1 base at J, with 11 bases between. Germline values: CDR1 GTSNPN, CDR2 SVGIG (reference sequence). The CDR3 is 13 residues long.

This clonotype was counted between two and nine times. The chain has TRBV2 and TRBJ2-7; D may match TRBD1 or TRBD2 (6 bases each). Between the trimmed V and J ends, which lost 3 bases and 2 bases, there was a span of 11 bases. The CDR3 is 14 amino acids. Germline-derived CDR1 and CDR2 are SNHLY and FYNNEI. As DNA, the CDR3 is TGTGCCAGCAGTGACCACGGGGGCCCCTACGAGCAGTACTTC. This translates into CASSDHGGPYEQYF.

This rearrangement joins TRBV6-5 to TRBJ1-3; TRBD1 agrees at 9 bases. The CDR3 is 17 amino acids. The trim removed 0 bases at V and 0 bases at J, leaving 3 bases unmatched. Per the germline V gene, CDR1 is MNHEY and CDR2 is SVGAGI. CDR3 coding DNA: TGTGCCAGCAGTTACTCAGGGACAGGGAACTCTGGAAACACCATATATTTT. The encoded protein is CASSYSGTGNSGNTIYF.